These 7 T cell receptor beta chains were all obtained from the same sample, sequenced in a study of Ad26.COV2.S vaccination and SARS-CoV-2 variants. As to treatment: some 20 received Ad26.COV2.S at low or high dose, single or two shots; 5 received placebo; per-sample allocation not given. Sampling was performed 63 days after the first vaccine or placebo injection. This table comes from immunoSEQ multiplex PCR, and its TCRdb copy is limited to in-frame clones, with some not included. The sample has roughly 300,000 clones; approximately 90% are singletons. This specimen consisted of peripheral blood, obtained in a trial of Ad26.COV2.S vaccine versus placebo. The receptor set was obtained from a person between 18 and 65 years old who received the Ad26.COV2.S COVID-19 vaccine or a placebo.

This clone has just one count. The chain is built from TRBV6-6 and TRBJ1-2; TRBD1 agrees at 7 bases. The germline V gene encodes CDR1 MNHNY and CDR2 SVGAGI (reference sequence). This CDR3 has 16 residues. V shed 2 bases and J 2 bases; nucleotides not matched to a gene: 8. As DNA, the CDR3 is TGTGCCAGCAGTTACCCTCGACAGGGCGGGAACTATGGCTACACCTTC. Translating it yields CASSYPRQGGNYGYTF.

V gene TRBV30 combines with J gene TRBJ1-3; D call uncertain. The CDR3 loop spans 12 amino acids. From germline, CDR1 is GTSNPN and CDR2 SVGIG (reference sequence). The V end lost 5 bases, the J end lost 4 bases, and 9 bases lay between the germline ends. The CDR3 reads CAWGHRGNTIYF. The CDR3 nucleotides read TGTGCCTGGGGCCACAGAGGAAACACCATATATTTT. The full variable domain, its missing parts supplied by reference TRBV30 and TRBJ1-3, is SQTIHQWPATLVQPVGSPLSLECTVEGTSNPNLYWYRQAAGRGLQLLFYSVGIGQISSEVPQNLSASRPQDRQFILSSKKLLLSDSGFYLCAWGHRGNTIYFGEGSWLTVV.

V is TRBV5-4 and J is TRBJ1-2; D is possibly TRBD1 (6 bases). CDR3 size: 16 residues. Trimming took 1 base from V and 4 from J, leaving 17 bases between them. Germline V gene sequence: CDR1 SGHNT, CDR2 YYREEE (reference sequence). The CDR3 bases are TGTGCCAGCAGCTTGAGGGGGGCAGACCTGGCCTATGGCTACACCTTC. Translating it yields CASSLRGADLAYGYTF.

V usage is TRBV9 and J usage is TRBJ2-7; TRBD2 is a possible D gene (7 bases). CDR1 and CDR2 from the germline V gene are SGDLS and YYNGEE. The CDR3 is 14 residues long. The ends were cut back, 3 bases at V and 5 bases at J, with 15 bases in the middle. This chain's CDR3 is CASSEGGFGDEQYF. CDR3 nucleotides: TGTGCCAGCAGCGAGGGGGGGTTCGGCGACGAGCAGTACTTC.

Here the CDR3 reads CASSYLGLAGASEQFF. The CDR3 nucleotides read TGTGCCAGCAGCTACTTGGGACTAGCGGGAGCTTCTGAGCAGTTCTTC. This chain connects TRBV7-9 to TRBJ2-1; TRBD2 aligns across 14 bases. Germline V CDR1 and CDR2: SEHNR, FQNEAQ (reference sequence). The CDR3 covers 16 residues. V was pared by 4 bases and J by 9 bases, with 8 bases of the junction left unmatched.

The gene calls are TRBV29-1 and TRBJ2-1; D tentatively reads TRBD1 or TRBD2 (5 bases each). The V end lost 3 bases, the J end lost 7 bases, and 10 bases lay between the germline ends. Germline values: CDR1 SQVTM, CDR2 ANQGSEA. The CDR3 totals 12 residues. CDR3: CSVDRGANEQFF. The CDR3 DNA sequence: TGCAGCGTTGATCGAGGGGCGAATGAGCAGTTCTTC.

The CDR3 DNA is TGTGCCAGCAGTTTCGAGGTTTTGGGGTCGGAGAGCTCCTACAATGAGCAGTTCTTC. Its translation: CASSFEVLGSESSYNEQFF. This sequence joins TRBV6-2 or TRBV6-3 and TRBJ2-1; D is unresolved. Between the trimmed V and J ends, which lost 4 bases and 0 bases, there was a span of 22 bases. CDR3 length: 19 residues. Germline lookup yields CDR1 MNHEY and CDR2 SVGEGT.